The clone carrying this T cell receptor beta chain has at least ten counts. This sample was included in a study of blood T cell repertoires in COVID-19. This CDR3 has 14 residues. Germline V gene data show CDR1 as LNHDA and CDR2 as SQIVND (reference sequence). The V segment lost 8 bases and the J segment 4 bases; nucleotides outside the gene matches: 6. TCRdb's table, derived via immunoSEQ multiplex PCR, lists solely in-frame clones and lacks some. The sample shows almost 200,000 clones, roughly 90% of them seen only once. The sequence was collected from a woman aged 18-29 years who had recovered from COVID-19. Sequenced material: PBMCs or T cells enriched from blood (not recorded which). The chain links TRBV19 to TRBJ2-5, with 11 bases fitting TRBD2. This CDR3 is CASARLAGGETQYF. The CDR3 bases are TGTGCCAGTGCCCGGCTAGCGGGGGGAGAGACCCAGTACTTC.